Listed below are T cell receptor beta chains from one sample, sequenced in a study of beta chain features in type 1 diabetes. Here immunoSEQ multiplex PCR was the method, and the copy in TCRdb shows in-frame clones only, minus some. The data show under 250,000 clones, less than 15% seen once. Source material: naive CD4+ T cells from blood. These receptors came from a woman aged 40-49 years in good health. The CDR3 runs from the conserved cysteine through the conserved F or W. The D gene is left open where the match is weak. Not all rows give a size; the values are once, few, many and, for expanded clones, a class.

j_call,v_call,d_call,clone_size,cdr3_aa,cdr3_nt
TRBJ1-4,TRBV29-1,.,few,CSVREGQGLTEKLFF,TGCAGCGTCCGAGAGGGCCAGGGGCTGACTGAAAAACTGTTTTTT
TRBJ2-1,TRBV10-2,TRBD2,.,CASSFLGLAENEQFF,TGCGCCAGCAGTTTCCTCGGACTAGCGGAAAATGAGCAGTTCTTC
TRBJ2-3,TRBV7-2,.,many,CASSPSDRDTQYF,TGTGCCAGCAGCCCTAGCGACAGAGATACGCAGTATTTT
TRBJ2-7,TRBV7-2,.,.,CASSLVVGLAYEQYF,TGTGCCAGCAGCTTAGTGGTGGGACTGGCCTACGAGCAGTACTTC
TRBJ2-5,TRBV29-1,.,.,CSTGEETQYF,TGCAGCACTGGGGAGGAGACCCAGTACTTC
TRBJ1-5,TRBV2,TRBD1,.,CASSKLRDRANQPQHF,TGTGCCAGCAGTAAACTCCGGGACAGGGCCAATCAGCCCCAGCATTTT
TRBJ1-6,TRBV5-6,.,.,CASSRSYNSPLHF,TGTGCCAGCAGCCGCTCCTATAATTCACCCCTCCACTTT
TRBJ1-1,TRBV6-1,.,few,CASSTDWDTEAFF,TGTGCCAGCTCAACAGATTGGGACACTGAAGCTTTCTTT
TRBJ2-3,TRBV18,TRBD2,.,CASSPGGGAVDTQYF,TGTGCCAGCTCACCCGGCGGGGGGGCCGTAGATACGCAGTATTTT
TRBJ2-3,TRBV6-5,TRBD2,few,CASSPTSRAQYF,TGTGCCAGCAGTCCGACTAGCCGAGCGCAGTATTTT
TRBJ1-2,TRBV7-8,TRBD1,.,CASSRDRANYGYTF,TGTGCCAGCAGCCGGGACAGGGCTAACTATGGCTACACCTTC
TRBJ1-2,TRBV23-1,.,few,CASSQWGDNHWYGYTF,TGCGCCAGCAGTCAATGGGGCGACAACCACTGGTATGGCTACACCTTC
TRBJ2-1,TRBV9,TRBD2,few,CASSVGLGAGGNEQFF,TGTGCCAGCAGCGTCGGACTAGGGGCGGGCGGGAATGAGCAGTTCTTC
TRBJ2-1,TRBV9,.,few,CASSVWDNPYNEQFF,TGTGCCAGCAGCGTATGGGACAACCCTTACAATGAGCAGTTCTTC
TRBJ2-5,TRBV5-1,TRBD1,.,CASSSYRGDQETQYF,TGCGCCAGCAGCTCGTACAGGGGGGACCAAGAGACCCAGTACTTC
TRBJ1-2,TRBV7-9,TRBD1,few,CASSLALDRDSGYTF,TGTGCCAGCAGCTTAGCGTTGGACAGGGACTCTGGCTACACCTTC
TRBJ1-2,TRBV6-5,TRBD1,.,CASSPDRVYGYTF,TGTGCCAGCAGCCCGGACAGGGTCTATGGCTACACCTTC
TRBJ2-7,TRBV5-1,TRBD2,.,CASSADPSGGAYEQYF,TGCGCCAGCAGCGCCGACCCTAGCGGGGGGGCCTACGAGCAGTACTTC
TRBJ1-2,TRBV9,.,.,CASSVEAVSGYGYTF,TGTGCCAGCAGCGTAGAGGCGGTATCAGGGTATGGCTACACCTTC
TRBJ2-5,TRBV29-1,TRBD1,many,CSVVRTGGVETQYF,TGCAGCGTTGTTCGGACAGGGGGCGTAGAGACCCAGTACTTC
TRBJ1-2,TRBV11-2,.,few,CASSLAVPLYTF,TGTGCCAGCAGCTTAGCGGTTCCCCTCTACACCTTC
TRBJ2-2,TRBV9,.,.,CASSVVTDTGELFF,TGTGCCAGCAGCGTAGTGACAGACACCGGGGAGCTGTTTTTT
TRBJ1-5,TRBV27,TRBD1,few,CASTLDPGTGVPQEQPQHF,TGTGCCAGCACCCTAGACCCAGGGACAGGGGTCCCCCAAGAACAGCCCCAGCATTTT
TRBJ2-1,TRBV14,TRBD2,few,CASSRGGALNEQFF,TGTGCCAGCAGTCGCGGGGGGGCCCTCAATGAGCAGTTCTTC
TRBJ2-3,TRBV6-5,.,few,CASSYGGTRGTDTQYF,TGTGCCAGCAGTTACGGGGGGACCAGGGGGACAGATACGCAGTATTTT
TRBJ1-1,TRBV19,TRBD1,few,CASSPTGIYTEAFF,TGTGCCAGTAGCCCGACAGGGATCTACACTGAAGCTTTCTTT
TRBJ2-3,TRBV4-1,TRBD2,.,CASSQVGWGGSTDTQYF,TGCGCCAGCAGCCAAGTAGGGTGGGGGGGGAGCACAGATACGCAGTATTTT
TRBJ2-1,TRBV6-1,.,few,CASNSLAGGEQFF,TGTGCCAGCAATTCACTAGCCGGAGGTGAGCAGTTCTTC
TRBJ2-3,TRBV6-1,.,.,CASSARTASTDTQYF,TGTGCCAGCAGTGCCCGGACAGCCAGCACAGATACGCAGTATTTT
TRBJ1-6,TRBV5-4,TRBD1,.,CASSLGTGGLGSPLHF,TGTGCCAGCAGCTTGGGGACAGGGGGCTTGGGATCACCCCTCCACTTT
TRBJ1-6,TRBV6-5,TRBD1,few,CASSYSGQGYSPLHF,TGTGCCAGCAGTTACTCGGGACAGGGATATTCACCCCTCCACTTT
TRBJ2-7,TRBV4-1,.,.,CASSQGPGLKYEQYF,TGCGCCAGCAGCCAAGGTCCGGGACTTAAATACGAGCAGTACTTC
TRBJ2-2,TRBV11-2,.,.,CASSLAGTNTGELFF,TGTGCCAGCAGCTTAGCGGGTACGAACACCGGGGAGCTGTTTTTT
TRBJ2-2,TRBV9,TRBD2,few,CASSVARAAGTGELFF,TGTGCCAGCAGCGTAGCTCGGGCAGCGGGGACCGGGGAGCTGTTTTTT
TRBJ1-2,TRBV7-8,TRBD1,few,CASTLVGGTGDAYTF,TGTGCCAGCACCCTCGTCGGGGGGACAGGGGACGCCTACACCTTC
TRBJ1-2,TRBV9,TRBD1,few,CASTRTGEIAGYTF,TGTGCCAGCACTCGAACAGGGGAGATCGCTGGCTACACCTTC
TRBJ2-5,TRBV2,.,.,CASSPSRETQYF,TGTGCCAGCAGTCCTTCGAGAGAGACCCAGTACTTC
TRBJ2-2,TRBV7-8,.,few,CASSLGQGWTGELFF,TGTGCCAGCAGCCTGGGGCAGGGATGGACCGGGGAGCTGTTTTTT
TRBJ1-1,TRBV6-1,.,few,CASPGAGSLDTEAFF,TGTGCCAGCCCGGGCGCGGGCAGCTTGGACACTGAAGCTTTCTTT
TRBJ2-2,TRBV5-6,TRBD1,.,CASSLPLGQGTNTGELFF,TGTGCCAGCAGCTTGCCCCTCGGACAGGGAACGAACACCGGGGAGCTGTTTTTT
TRBJ2-2,TRBV5-1,TRBD1,few,CASSFTGDTGELFF,TGCGCCAGCAGCTTTACAGGGGACACCGGGGAGCTGTTTTTT
TRBJ1-1,TRBV5-1,.,few,CASSLVGLGTEAFF,TGCGCCAGCAGCTTGGTGGGGCTGGGCACTGAAGCTTTCTTT
TRBJ1-5,TRBV18,TRBD1,.,CASSVNPTGVDQPQHF,TGTGCCAGCTCCGTAAATCCGACAGGGGTGGATCAGCCCCAGCATTTT
TRBJ2-1,TRBV5-4,.,.,CASSLPAREQFF,TGTGCCAGCAGCCTCCCTGCGAGAGAGCAGTTCTTC
TRBJ1-5,TRBV19,TRBD1,.,CASSDRDRGNQPQHF,TGTGCCAGTAGTGACCGGGACAGGGGCAATCAGCCCCAGCATTTT
TRBJ2-5,TRBV9,.,few,CASSPPGQTEETQYF,TGTGCCAGCAGCCCTCCGGGACAAACAGAAGAGACCCAGTACTTC
TRBJ1-5,TRBV18,.,.,CASSPRRAGDSNQPQHF,TGTGCCAGCTCACCCCGCAGGGCTGGGGATAGCAATCAGCCCCAGCATTTT
TRBJ2-1,TRBV7-2,TRBD2,few,CASSASGGYNEQFF,TGTGCCAGCAGCGCTAGCGGGGGGTACAATGAGCAGTTCTTC
TRBJ2-6,TRBV5-1,TRBD1,few,CASRRGTGGSGANVLTF,TGCGCCAGCAGGCGCGGGACAGGGGGCTCTGGGGCCAACGTCCTGACTTTC
TRBJ2-5,TRBV5-1,TRBD2,.,CASSQGLAERKTQYF,TGCGCCAGCAGCCAGGGACTAGCGGAGAGGAAGACCCAGTACTTC
TRBJ2-7,TRBV9,TRBD1,.,CASSVEGGSVYEQYF,TGTGCCAGCAGCGTAGAAGGGGGCTCTGTCTACGAGCAGTACTTC
TRBJ1-6,TRBV14,TRBD1,.,CASSLGQGINSPLHF,TGTGCCAGCAGCCTGGGACAGGGCATCAATTCACCCCTCCACTTT
TRBJ2-5,TRBV19,.,.,CASRPRQAPETQYF,TGTGCCAGTAGACCTCGACAGGCCCCAGAGACCCAGTACTTC
TRBJ2-4,TRBV7-8,TRBD1,few,CASSWARDRVAKNIQYF,TGTGCCAGCAGCTGGGCGAGGGACAGGGTAGCCAAAAACATTCAGTACTTC
TRBJ1-3,TRBV27,.,.,CASSLSTGSGNTIYF,TGTGCCAGCAGTTTATCTACAGGGTCCGGAAACACCATATATTTT
TRBJ2-5,TRBV2,.,few,CASSPLSLVLQETQYF,TGTGCCAGCTCCCCATTGTCCCTAGTCTTACAAGAGACCCAGTACTTC
TRBJ2-7,TRBV5-4,.,few,CASSRLGYEQYF,TGTGCCAGCAGTCGACTAGGGTACGAGCAGTACTTC
TRBJ1-6,TRBV5-5,.,.,CASSLSRQGQNSPLHF,TGTGCCAGCAGCTTGAGTCGGCAGGGTCAAAATTCACCCCTCCACTTT
TRBJ1-1,TRBV7-9,.,.,CASSPPGEGANTEAFF,TGTGCCAGCAGCCCGCCGGGGGAGGGAGCGAACACTGAAGCTTTCTTT
TRBJ1-1,TRBV28,TRBD1,few,CASSLGQARRTEAFF,TGTGCCAGCAGTTTAGGACAGGCCCGACGGACTGAAGCTTTCTTT